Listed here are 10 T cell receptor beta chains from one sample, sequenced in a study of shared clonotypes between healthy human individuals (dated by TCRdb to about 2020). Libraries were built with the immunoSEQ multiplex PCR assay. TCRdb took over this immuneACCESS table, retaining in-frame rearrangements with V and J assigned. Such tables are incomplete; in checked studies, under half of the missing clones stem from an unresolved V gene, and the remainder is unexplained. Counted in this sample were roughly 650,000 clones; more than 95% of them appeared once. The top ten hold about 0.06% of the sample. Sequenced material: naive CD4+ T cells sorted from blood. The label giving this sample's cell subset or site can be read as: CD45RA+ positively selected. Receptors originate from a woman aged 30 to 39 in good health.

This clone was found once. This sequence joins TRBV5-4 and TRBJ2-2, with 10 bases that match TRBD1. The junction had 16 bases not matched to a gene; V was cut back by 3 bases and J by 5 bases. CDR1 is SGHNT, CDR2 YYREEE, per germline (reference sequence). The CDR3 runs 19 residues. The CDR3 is CASSWGQGSPLGSTGELFF. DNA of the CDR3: TGTGCCAGCAGCTGGGGACAGGGGTCCCCCCTGGGGTCTACCGGGGAGCTGTTTTTT.

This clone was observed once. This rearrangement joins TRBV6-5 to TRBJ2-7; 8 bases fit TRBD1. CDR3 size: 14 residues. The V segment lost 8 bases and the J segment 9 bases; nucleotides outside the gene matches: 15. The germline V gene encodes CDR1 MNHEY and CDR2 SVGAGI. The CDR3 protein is CASYNPGQESRQYF. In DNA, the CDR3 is TGTGCCAGCTATAACCCGGGACAGGAAAGTCGGCAGTACTTC.

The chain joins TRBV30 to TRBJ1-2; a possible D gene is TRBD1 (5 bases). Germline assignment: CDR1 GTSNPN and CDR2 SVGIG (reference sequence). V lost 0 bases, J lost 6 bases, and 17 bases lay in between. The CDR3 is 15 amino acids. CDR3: CAWSVQDTGGDGYTF. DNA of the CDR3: TGTGCCTGGAGTGTACAGGACACCGGAGGGGATGGCTACACCTTC.

The DNA for the CDR3 is TGTGCCAGCAGTTATCTCGGGGAGCTGTTTTTT. Translating it yields CASSYLGELFF. The chain is built from TRBV6-6 and TRBJ2-2, with D hard to call. Germline V gene sequence: CDR1 MNHNY, CDR2 SVGAGI (reference sequence). The CDR3 contains 11 residues. V lost 3 bases, J lost 7 bases, and 3 bases lay in between.

For the CDR3, the DNA is TGTGCCAGCAGCTTAGTGACAGTCCAGAATGAAAAACTGTTTTTT. Protein sequence: CASSLVTVQNEKLFF. V gene TRBV7-9 combines with J gene TRBJ1-4, with a possible D match to TRBD1 (5 bases). There are 15 residues in the CDR3. The V and J ends lost 1 base and 5 bases respectively, with 11 bases between them. Per germline, CDR1 SEHNR and CDR2 FQNEAQ (reference sequence).

The CDR3 DNA is TGTGCCAGCAGCCAAGGGGAAGGAGGCTACACCTTC. It codes for CASSQGEGGYTF. This rearrangement joins TRBV4-2 to TRBJ1-2; no firm D call. The germline gives CDR1 LGHNA, CDR2 YNFKEQ. V lost 1 base and J lost 8, with 8 bases in between. The CDR3 contains 12 residues.

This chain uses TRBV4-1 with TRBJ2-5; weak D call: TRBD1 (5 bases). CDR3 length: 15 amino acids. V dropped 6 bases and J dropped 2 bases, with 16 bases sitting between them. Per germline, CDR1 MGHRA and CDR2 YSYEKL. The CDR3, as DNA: TGCGCCAGCAGATCCACCCAGGGAACTCAAGAGACCCAGTACTTC. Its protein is CASRSTQGTQETQYF.

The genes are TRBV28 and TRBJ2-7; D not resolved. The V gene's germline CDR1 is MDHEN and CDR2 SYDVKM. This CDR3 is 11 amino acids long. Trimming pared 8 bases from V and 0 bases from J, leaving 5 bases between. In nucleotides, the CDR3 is TGTGCCAGCGCTTTCTCCTACGAGCAGTACTTC. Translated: CASAFSYEQYF.

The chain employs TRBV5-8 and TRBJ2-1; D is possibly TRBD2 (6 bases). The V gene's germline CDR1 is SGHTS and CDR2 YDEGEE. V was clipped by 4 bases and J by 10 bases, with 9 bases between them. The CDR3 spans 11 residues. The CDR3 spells CASSLAMEQFF. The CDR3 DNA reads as TGTGCCAGCAGCCTAGCGATGGAGCAGTTCTTC.

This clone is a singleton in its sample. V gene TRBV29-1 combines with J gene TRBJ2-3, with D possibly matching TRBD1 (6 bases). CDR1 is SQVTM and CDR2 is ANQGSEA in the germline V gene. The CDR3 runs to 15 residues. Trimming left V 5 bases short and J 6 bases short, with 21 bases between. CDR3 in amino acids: CSVKQTQGRLDTQYF. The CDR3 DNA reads TGCAGCGTTAAGCAAACTCAGGGGAGACTGGATACGCAGTATTTT.